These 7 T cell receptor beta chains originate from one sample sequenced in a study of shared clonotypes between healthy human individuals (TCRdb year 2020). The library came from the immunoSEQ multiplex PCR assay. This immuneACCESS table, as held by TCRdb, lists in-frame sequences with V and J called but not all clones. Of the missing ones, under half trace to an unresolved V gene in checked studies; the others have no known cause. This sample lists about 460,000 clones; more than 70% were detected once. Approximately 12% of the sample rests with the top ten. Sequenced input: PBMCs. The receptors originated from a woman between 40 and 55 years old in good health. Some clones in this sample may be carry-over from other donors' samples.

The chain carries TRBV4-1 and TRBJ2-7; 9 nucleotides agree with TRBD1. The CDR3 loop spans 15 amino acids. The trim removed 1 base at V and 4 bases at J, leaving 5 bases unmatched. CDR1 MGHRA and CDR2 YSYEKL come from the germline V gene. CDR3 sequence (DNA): TGCGCCAGCAGCCAAGTAGGGGACAGGGAATACGAGCAGTACTTC. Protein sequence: CASSQVGDREYEQYF.

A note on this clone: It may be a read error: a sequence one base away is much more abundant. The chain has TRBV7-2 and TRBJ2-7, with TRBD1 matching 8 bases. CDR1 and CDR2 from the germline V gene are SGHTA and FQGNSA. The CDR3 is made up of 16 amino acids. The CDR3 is CASSSGGTGLSYEQCF. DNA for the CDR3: TGTGCCAGCAGCTCAGGAGGGACAGGACTTTCCTACGAGCAGTGCTTC.

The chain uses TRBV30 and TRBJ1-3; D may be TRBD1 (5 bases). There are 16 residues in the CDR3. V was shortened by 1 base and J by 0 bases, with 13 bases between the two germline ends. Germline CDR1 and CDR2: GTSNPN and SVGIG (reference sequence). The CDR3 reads CAWSGSRDFSGNTIYF. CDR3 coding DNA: TGTGCCTGGAGTGGAAGCAGGGACTTCTCTGGAAACACCATATATTTT. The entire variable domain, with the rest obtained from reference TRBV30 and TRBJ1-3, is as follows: SQTIHQWPATLVQPVGSPLSLECTVEGTSNPNLYWYRQAAGRGLQLLFYSVGIGQISSEVPQNLSASRPQDRQFILSSKKLLLSDSGFYLCAWSGSRDFSGNTIYFGEGSWLTVV.

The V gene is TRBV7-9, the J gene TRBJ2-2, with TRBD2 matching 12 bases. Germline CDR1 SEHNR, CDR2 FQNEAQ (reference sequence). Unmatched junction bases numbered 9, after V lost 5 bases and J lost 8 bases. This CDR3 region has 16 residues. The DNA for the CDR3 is TGTGCCAGCAGCGGATCTCTAGCGGGAGGGCCGGGGGAGCTGTTTTTT. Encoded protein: CASSGSLAGGPGELFF.

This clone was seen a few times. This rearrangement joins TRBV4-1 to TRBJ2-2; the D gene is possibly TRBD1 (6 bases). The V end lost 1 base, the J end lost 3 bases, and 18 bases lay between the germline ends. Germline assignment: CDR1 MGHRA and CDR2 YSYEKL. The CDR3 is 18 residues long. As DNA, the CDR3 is TGCGCCAGCAGCCAAGGACTCCCCAGGGGAGACGACACCGGGGAGCTGTTTTTT. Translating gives CASSQGLPRGDDTGELFF.

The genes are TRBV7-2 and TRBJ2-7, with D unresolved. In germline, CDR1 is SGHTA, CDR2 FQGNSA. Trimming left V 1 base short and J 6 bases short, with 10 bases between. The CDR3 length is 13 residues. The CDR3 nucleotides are TGTGCCAGCAGCTTAGTTCGAGCGACCGAGCAGTACTTC. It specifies CASSLVRATEQYF.

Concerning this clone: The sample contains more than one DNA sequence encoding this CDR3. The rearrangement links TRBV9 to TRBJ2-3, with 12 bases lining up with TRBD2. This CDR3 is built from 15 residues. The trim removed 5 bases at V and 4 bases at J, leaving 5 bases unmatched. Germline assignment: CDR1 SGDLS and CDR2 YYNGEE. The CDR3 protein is CASSLTSGRADTQYF. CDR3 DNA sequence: TGTGCCAGCAGTTTGACTAGCGGGAGAGCAGATACGCAGTATTTT.